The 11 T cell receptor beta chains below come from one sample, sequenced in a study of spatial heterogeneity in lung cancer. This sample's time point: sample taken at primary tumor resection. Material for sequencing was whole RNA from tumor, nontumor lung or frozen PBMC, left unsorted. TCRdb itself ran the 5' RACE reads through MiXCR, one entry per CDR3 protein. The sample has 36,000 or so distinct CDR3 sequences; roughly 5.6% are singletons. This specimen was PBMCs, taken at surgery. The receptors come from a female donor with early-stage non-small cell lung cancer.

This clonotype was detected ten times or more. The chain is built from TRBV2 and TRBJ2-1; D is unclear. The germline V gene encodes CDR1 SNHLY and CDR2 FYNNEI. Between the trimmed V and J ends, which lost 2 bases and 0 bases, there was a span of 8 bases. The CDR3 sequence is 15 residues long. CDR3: CASSELLSSYNEQFF. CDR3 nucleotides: TGTGCCAGCAGTGAACTGCTTTCCTCCTACAATGAGCAGTTCTTC.

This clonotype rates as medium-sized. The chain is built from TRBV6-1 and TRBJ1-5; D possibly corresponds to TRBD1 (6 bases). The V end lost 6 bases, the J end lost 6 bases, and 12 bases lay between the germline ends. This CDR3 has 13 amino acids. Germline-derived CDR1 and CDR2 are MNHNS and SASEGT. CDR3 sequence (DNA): TGTGCCAGCAGCCACAGGGAGGGTCAGCCCCAGCATTTT. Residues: CASSHREGQPQHF.

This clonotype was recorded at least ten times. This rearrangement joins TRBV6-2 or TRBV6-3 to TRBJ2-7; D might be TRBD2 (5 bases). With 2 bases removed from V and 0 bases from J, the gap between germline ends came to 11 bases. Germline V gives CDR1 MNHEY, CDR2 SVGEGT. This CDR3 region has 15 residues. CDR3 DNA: TGTGCCAGCAGTTACACGGGAATCATCTCCTACGAGCAGTACTTC. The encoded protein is CASSYTGIISYEQYF.

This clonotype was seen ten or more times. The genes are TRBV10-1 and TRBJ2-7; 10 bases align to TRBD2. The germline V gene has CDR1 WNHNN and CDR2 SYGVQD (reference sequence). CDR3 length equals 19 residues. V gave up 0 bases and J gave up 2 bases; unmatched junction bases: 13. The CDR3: CASSESRSGGAVLTYEQYF. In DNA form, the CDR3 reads TGCGCCAGCAGTGAGTCGAGGAGCGGGGGGGCCGTATTGACCTACGAGCAGTACTTC.

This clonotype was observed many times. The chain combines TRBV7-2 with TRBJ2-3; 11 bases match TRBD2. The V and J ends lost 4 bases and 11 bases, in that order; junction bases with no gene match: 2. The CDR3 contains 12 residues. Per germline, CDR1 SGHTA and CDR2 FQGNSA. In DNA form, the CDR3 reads TGTGCCAGCAGCTCTCTAGCGGGAGGGCAGTATTTT. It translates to CASSSLAGGQYF.

CDR3 sequence: CSARRPGQASLASEGYTF. The CDR3, as DNA: TGCAGTGCTAGACGTCCGGGACAGGCATCACTTGCGTCGGAAGGCTACACCTTC. The rearrangement joins TRBV20-1 to TRBJ1-2; TRBD1 matches 8 bases. In germline, CDR1 is DFQATT, CDR2 SNEGSKA (reference sequence). The junction had 22 bases not matched to a gene; V was cut back by 2 bases and J by 8 bases. There are 18 residues in the CDR3.

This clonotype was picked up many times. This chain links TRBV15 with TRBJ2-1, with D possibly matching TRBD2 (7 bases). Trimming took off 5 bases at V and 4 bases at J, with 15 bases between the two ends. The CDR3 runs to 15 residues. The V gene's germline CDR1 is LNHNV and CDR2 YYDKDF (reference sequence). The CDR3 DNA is TGTGCCACCAGCCCTTCCGGGGGGCCATACAATGAGCAGTTCTTC. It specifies CATSPSGGPYNEQFF.

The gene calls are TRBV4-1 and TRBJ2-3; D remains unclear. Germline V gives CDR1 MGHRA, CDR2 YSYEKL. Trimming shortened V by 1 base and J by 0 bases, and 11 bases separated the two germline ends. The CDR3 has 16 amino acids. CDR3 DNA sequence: TGCGCCAGCAGCCAAGTTAACCTCGTTAGCACAGATACGCAGTATTTT. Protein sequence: CASSQVNLVSTDTQYF.

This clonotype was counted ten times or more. CDR3: CATGGAGGFYEQYF. The DNA for the CDR3 is TGTGCCACCGGGGGGGCAGGAGGTTTCTACGAGCAGTACTTC. V usage is TRBV28 and J usage is TRBJ2-7, with 8 positions matching TRBD2. V lost 10 bases and J lost 3; bases outside the gene matches: 11. This CDR3 is 14 amino acids long. Per the germline V gene, CDR1 is MDHEN and CDR2 is SYDVKM.

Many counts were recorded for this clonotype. The CDR3 region is CASSRGIYEQYF. Here the CDR3 DNA reads TGTGCCAGCAGCCGAGGGATCTACGAGCAGTACTTC. The chain is built from TRBV14 and TRBJ2-7; tentatively, D is TRBD2 (5 bases). Germline CDR1 is SGHDN and CDR2 is FVKESK. The CDR3 consists of 12 residues. Trimming took off 4 bases at V and 3 bases at J, with 7 bases between the two ends.

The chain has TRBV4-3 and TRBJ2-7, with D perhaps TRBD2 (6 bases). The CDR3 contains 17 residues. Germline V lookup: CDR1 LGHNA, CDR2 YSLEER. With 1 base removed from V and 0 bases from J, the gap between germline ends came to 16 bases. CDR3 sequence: CASSQGFGGPSSYEQYF. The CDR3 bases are TGCGCCAGCAGCCAAGGGTTCGGAGGGCCTAGCTCCTACGAGCAGTACTTC.